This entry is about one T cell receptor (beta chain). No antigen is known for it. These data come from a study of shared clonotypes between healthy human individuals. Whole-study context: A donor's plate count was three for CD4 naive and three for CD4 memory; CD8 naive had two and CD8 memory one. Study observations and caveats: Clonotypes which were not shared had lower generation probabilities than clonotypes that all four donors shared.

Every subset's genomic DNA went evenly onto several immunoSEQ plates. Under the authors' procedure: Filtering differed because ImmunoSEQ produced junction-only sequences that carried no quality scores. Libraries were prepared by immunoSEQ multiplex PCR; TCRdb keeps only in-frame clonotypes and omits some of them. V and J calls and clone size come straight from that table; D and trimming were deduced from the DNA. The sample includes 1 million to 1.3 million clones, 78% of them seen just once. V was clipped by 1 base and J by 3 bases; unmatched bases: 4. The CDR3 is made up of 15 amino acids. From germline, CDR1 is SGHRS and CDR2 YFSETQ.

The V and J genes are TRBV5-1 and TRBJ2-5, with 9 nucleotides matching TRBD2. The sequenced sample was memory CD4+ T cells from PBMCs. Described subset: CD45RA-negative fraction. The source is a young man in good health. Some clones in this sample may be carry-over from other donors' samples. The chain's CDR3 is CASSLTTSGEETQYF. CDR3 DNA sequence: TGCGCCAGCAGCTTGACGACTAGCGGAGAAGAGACCCAGTACTTC.